The T cell receptor beta chain under discussion was sequenced for a study of OX40 agonist ivuxolimab in advanced cancers. Points from the study as a whole: On average, CD8+ T cells had more expanded clones than CD4+.

Worth noting for this clone: Its specificity is unknown.

Sequenced by immunoSEQ multiplex PCR; TCRdb stores in-frame clones only, minus some. The table includes fewer than 55,000 clones, approximately 87% detected once. The V gene lost 3 bases and the J gene lost 3 bases, with 14 bases spanning the gap. There are 16 residues in the CDR3. Germline loops: CDR1 KGHSH, CDR2 LQKENI. V is TRBV18 and J is TRBJ1-4; D call uncertain. Source: CD4+ or CD8+ T cells sorted from blood, taken in a trial of the OX40 agonist ivuxolimab. This TCR was sampled from an adult with an advanced solid tumor such as melanoma, head and neck, liver or kidney cancer. The CDR3 coding sequence is TGTGCCAGCTCACCTGGGTTTCGGTTTTCTAATGAAAAACTGTTTTTT. Translating gives CASSPGFRFSNEKLFF.